The 10 T cell receptor beta chains given below trace back to one sample, sequenced in a study of blood T cell repertoires in COVID-19. Sequencing used immunoSEQ multiplex PCR; TCRdb keeps in-frame clones, though not all of them. This sample carries 350,000 or so clones, about 90% of them seen once, and the ten largest clones take under 1.2%. Sequenced sample: PBMCs or T cells enriched from blood (not recorded which). The receptors were gathered from a woman aged 30 to 39 who had been exposed to COVID-19.

The chain is built from TRBV7-9 and TRBJ1-2, with TRBD1 matching over 8 bases. The length of the CDR3 is 13 residues. CDR1 is SEHNR, CDR2 FQNEAQ, per germline (reference sequence). The V gene end was trimmed by 4 bases and the J gene end by 8 bases; junction bases not matched to a gene: 6. CDR3 in amino acids: CASSSGQGQGYTF. The CDR3 bases are TGTGCCAGCAGCTCCGGACAGGGTCAAGGCTACACCTTC. Full variable domain (remainder filled in from reference TRBV7-9 and TRBJ1-2): DTGVSQNPRHKITKRGQNVTFRCDPISEHNRLYWYRQTLGQGPEFLTYFQNEAQLEKSRLLSDRFSAERPKGSFSTLEIQRTEQGDSAMYLCASSSGQGQGYTFGSGTRLTVV.

The chain uses TRBV6-2 or TRBV6-3 and TRBJ2-2; 12 bases fit TRBD2. J lost 6 bases, V lost 4 bases, and 9 bases had no gene match. CDR1 is MNHEY, CDR2 SVGEGT, per germline. CDR3 size: 17 residues. The CDR3 nucleotides read TGTGCCAGCAGTTCTCCTAGCGGGAGGGCCATGGCCGGGGAGCTGTTTTTT. Translating gives CASSSPSGRAMAGELFF.

This clone was seen a handful of times. V and J are TRBV28 and TRBJ1-5; 11 bases agree with TRBD1. Unmatched junction bases numbered 18, after V lost 5 bases and J lost 6 bases. The CDR3 has 19 residues. In germline, CDR1 is MDHEN, CDR2 SYDVKM. The CDR3 protein is CASSQPKTGTGGVGQPQHF. CDR3 DNA: TGTGCCAGCAGTCAACCAAAGACCGGGACAGGGGGTGTGGGTCAGCCCCAGCATTTT. Full variable domain (rest looked up from reference TRBV28 and TRBJ1-5): DVKVTQSSRYLVKRTGEKVFLECVQDMDHENMFWYRQDPGLGLRLIYFSYDVKMKEKGDIPEGYSVSREKKERFSLILESASTNQTSMYLCASSQPKTGTGGVGQPQHFGDGTRLSIL.

The V call is TRBV12-5, the J call TRBJ2-2; D might be TRBD1 (6 bases). The ends were cut back, 1 base at V and 5 bases at J, with 11 bases in the middle. The V gene's germline CDR1 is LGHNT and CDR2 FRNRAP. The CDR3 consists of 15 residues. The CDR3 sequence is CASGLEGGRTGELFF. The CDR3 nucleotides read TGTGCTAGTGGTTTGGAAGGGGGTCGGACCGGGGAGCTGTTTTTT.

The rearrangement joins TRBV7-8 to TRBJ1-1; perhaps TRBD1 as D (6 bases). The CDR3 spans 15 residues. The V and J ends lost 5 bases and 3 bases respectively, with 16 bases between them. Germline CDR1 and CDR2: SGHVS and FQNEAQ. The CDR3 spells CASSAKQGGYTEAFF. In DNA, the CDR3 is TGTGCCAGCAGCGCCAAACAGGGAGGGTACACTGAAGCTTTCTTT.

This clone was picked up one time. The V call is TRBV7-8, the J call TRBJ1-2, with 8 nucleotides matching TRBD1. Germline assignment: CDR1 SGHVS and CDR2 FQNEAQ. The V gene end was trimmed by 1 base and the J gene end by 2 bases; junction bases not matched to a gene: 6. This CDR3 is built from 16 residues. CDR3 in amino acids: CASSLGLGQENYGYTF. Written as DNA, the CDR3 is TGTGCCAGCAGCTTAGGATTGGGACAGGAGAACTATGGCTACACCTTC. The variable domain in full, completed from reference TRBV7-8 and TRBJ1-2, reads GAGVSQSPRYKVAKRGQDVALRCDPISGHVSLFWYQQALGQGPEFLTYFQNEAQLDKSGLPSDRFFAERPEGSVSTLKIQRTQQEDSAVYLCASSLGLGQENYGYTFGSGTRLTVV.

This sequence joins TRBV6-5 and TRBJ1-5, with D maybe TRBD1 (6 bases). CDR1 and CDR2 from the germline V gene are MNHEY and SVGAGI. Deletions cut 8 bases from V and 11 bases from J, with 19 bases between. CDR3 length equals 13 residues. The CDR3 region is CASSLEYAGAQHF. The CDR3 DNA is TGTGCCAGCTCCCTAGAATACGCAGGGGCCCAGCATTTT.

The V and J genes are TRBV9 and TRBJ1-3; the D is unclear. V lost 0 bases to trimming and J lost 4 bases, with 17 bases between them. Germline V lookup: CDR1 SGDLS, CDR2 YYNGEE. CDR3 length: 17 amino acids. Here the CDR3 reads CASSVVGSRSSGNTIYF. The CDR3 coding sequence is TGTGCCAGCAGCGTAGTCGGATCGAGGTCGTCCGGAAACACCATATATTTT.

The CDR3 DNA follows: TGTGCCAGCAGCCAAAGGAGTAGCGCGAGCTCCTACAATGAGCAGTTCTTC. Amino acids: CASSQRSSASSYNEQFF. The rearrangement links TRBV3-1 (or the pseudogene TRBV3-2) to TRBJ2-1; tentatively, D is TRBD2 (5 bases). Looked up from germline, CDR1 is LGHDT and CDR2 is YNNKEL (reference sequence). V was pared by 2 bases and J by 0 bases, with 14 bases between. The CDR3 has 17 amino acids.

The rearrangement uses TRBV2 and TRBJ2-1; TRBD2 might be the D (5 bases). The CDR3 loop spans 14 amino acids. Germline values: CDR1 SNHLY, CDR2 FYNNEI. V dropped 1 base and J dropped 7 bases, with 11 bases sitting between them. DNA of the CDR3: TGTGCCAGCAGTGAAGGATCTCCGGGGAATGAGCAGTTCTTC. This encodes CASSEGSPGNEQFF.